One and the same sample provided the 8 T cell receptor beta chains below, sequenced in a study of OX40 agonist ivuxolimab in advanced cancers. Profiled with immunoSEQ multiplex PCR; TCRdb holds only in-frame clones, not every one. The profile shows about 70,000 clones, roughly 80% of them singletons. The sample was CD4+ or CD8+ T cells sorted from blood, taken in a trial of the OX40 agonist ivuxolimab. The receptors derive from an adult with an advanced solid tumor such as melanoma, head and neck, liver or kidney cancer.

This clone was found a few times. The chain employs TRBV19 and TRBJ1-5, with D perhaps TRBD1 (5 bases). V lost 5 bases and J lost 6, with 11 bases in between. Germline CDR1 is LNHDA and CDR2 is SQIVND (reference sequence). This CDR3 is built from 13 residues. The CDR3 DNA reads as TGTGCCAGTAGTTGGGGCATGAGTCAGCCCCAGCATTTT. Amino acids: CASSWGMSQPQHF.

The chain links TRBV6-6 to TRBJ1-2; D ambiguous. Trimming left V 9 bases short and J 7 bases short, with 21 bases between. CDR3 length: 14 amino acids. Germline values: CDR1 MNHNY, CDR2 SVGAGI (reference sequence). CDR3 DNA sequence: TGTGCCAGTAATAAGGAGGGTCCTCGGAGTGGCTACACCTTC. Encoded protein: CASNKEGPRSGYTF.

The genes are TRBV5-4 and TRBJ2-2, with D maybe TRBD1 (6 bases). Germline-derived CDR1 and CDR2 are SGHNT and YYREEE (reference sequence). The CDR3 runs 15 residues. V shed 4 bases and J shed 2 bases, with 12 bases lying between them. This CDR3 reads CASSLTGINTGELFF. Here the CDR3 DNA reads TGTGCCAGCAGCCTAACAGGGATTAACACCGGGGAGCTGTTTTTT.

The chain recombines TRBV5-6 with TRBJ2-5, with D perhaps matching TRBD1 or TRBD2 (5 bases each). In germline, CDR1 is SGHDT, CDR2 YYEEEE. The CDR3 totals 14 residues. The germline V and J ends were trimmed by 6 bases and 4 bases, with 16 bases remaining between them. The DNA of the CDR3 is TGTGCCAGCACCCCCTGGGACCGGCCAGAGACCCAGTACTTC. It translates to CASTPWDRPETQYF.

The chain couples TRBV30 to TRBJ1-3; TRBD1 aligns across 7 bases. Germline CDR1 GTSNPN, CDR2 SVGIG (reference sequence). The V and J ends lost 5 bases and 2 bases, in that order; junction bases with no gene match: 6. The CDR3 extends over 14 amino acids. The CDR3 region has the DNA TGTGCCTGGGTAGACAGGGCGGCTGGAAACACCATATATTTT. It codes for CAWVDRAAGNTIYF.

The sample holds a few counts of this clone. This rearrangement joins TRBV29-1 to TRBJ2-5, with D perhaps matching TRBD1 (5 bases). V lost 1 base and J 9 bases, leaving 18 bases between the germline ends. Germline V lookup: CDR1 SQVTM, CDR2 ANQGSEA. The CDR3 consists of 14 residues. The CDR3 spells CSVEGGSWSNSQYF. DNA for the CDR3: TGCAGCGTTGAAGGGGGCAGCTGGAGCAATTCCCAGTACTTC.

The chain carries TRBV7-8 and TRBJ1-2; D possibly corresponds to TRBD1 (5 bases). CDR3 length: 15 amino acids. V was cut by 7 bases and J by 2 bases, with 17 bases left in between. Germline V gene sequence: CDR1 SGHVS, CDR2 FQNEAQ. DNA for the CDR3: TGTGCCAGCAATGCTTTGGGGCAAACAAACTATGGCTACACCTTC. Translation: CASNALGQTNYGYTF.

The chain employs TRBV4-2 and TRBJ2-3, with TRBD2 matching over 8 bases. V was pared by 1 base and J by 9 bases, with 9 bases of the junction left unmatched. The CDR3 is made up of 15 amino acids. Germline V gives CDR1 LGHNA, CDR2 YNFKEQ. The CDR3 reads CASSQVTSETYTQYF. The CDR3 DNA follows: TGTGCCAGCAGCCAAGTGACTAGCGAGACGTACACGCAGTATTTT.